This T cell receptor beta chain was obtained from a study of OX40 agonist ivuxolimab in advanced cancers. Whole-study context: Earlier treatment with anti-PD-1, anti-PD-L1 or anti-CTLA-4 was permitted, and about 40% had received some. Study-level findings and limits: Among T cells, CD8+ cells averaged more expanded clones than CD4+ cells.

About this clone: Its antigen remains unidentified.

The germline V gene has CDR1 MGHRA and CDR2 YSYEKL. The length of the CDR3 is 14 residues. Trimming shortened V by 0 bases and J by 2 bases, and 7 bases separated the two germline ends. Libraries were prepared by immunoSEQ multiplex PCR; TCRdb keeps only in-frame clonotypes and omits some of them. This sample has approximately 77,000 clones, with around 90% found just once. The material sequenced was CD4+ or CD8+ T cells sorted from blood, taken in a trial of the OX40 agonist ivuxolimab. The origin of this receptor is an adult with an advanced solid tumor such as melanoma, head and neck, liver or kidney cancer. The chain uses TRBV4-1 and TRBJ2-5; no firm D call. The DNA for the CDR3 is TGCGCCAGCAGCCAAGACCCGGGTCAAGAGACCCAGTACTTC. Its protein is CASSQDPGQETQYF.